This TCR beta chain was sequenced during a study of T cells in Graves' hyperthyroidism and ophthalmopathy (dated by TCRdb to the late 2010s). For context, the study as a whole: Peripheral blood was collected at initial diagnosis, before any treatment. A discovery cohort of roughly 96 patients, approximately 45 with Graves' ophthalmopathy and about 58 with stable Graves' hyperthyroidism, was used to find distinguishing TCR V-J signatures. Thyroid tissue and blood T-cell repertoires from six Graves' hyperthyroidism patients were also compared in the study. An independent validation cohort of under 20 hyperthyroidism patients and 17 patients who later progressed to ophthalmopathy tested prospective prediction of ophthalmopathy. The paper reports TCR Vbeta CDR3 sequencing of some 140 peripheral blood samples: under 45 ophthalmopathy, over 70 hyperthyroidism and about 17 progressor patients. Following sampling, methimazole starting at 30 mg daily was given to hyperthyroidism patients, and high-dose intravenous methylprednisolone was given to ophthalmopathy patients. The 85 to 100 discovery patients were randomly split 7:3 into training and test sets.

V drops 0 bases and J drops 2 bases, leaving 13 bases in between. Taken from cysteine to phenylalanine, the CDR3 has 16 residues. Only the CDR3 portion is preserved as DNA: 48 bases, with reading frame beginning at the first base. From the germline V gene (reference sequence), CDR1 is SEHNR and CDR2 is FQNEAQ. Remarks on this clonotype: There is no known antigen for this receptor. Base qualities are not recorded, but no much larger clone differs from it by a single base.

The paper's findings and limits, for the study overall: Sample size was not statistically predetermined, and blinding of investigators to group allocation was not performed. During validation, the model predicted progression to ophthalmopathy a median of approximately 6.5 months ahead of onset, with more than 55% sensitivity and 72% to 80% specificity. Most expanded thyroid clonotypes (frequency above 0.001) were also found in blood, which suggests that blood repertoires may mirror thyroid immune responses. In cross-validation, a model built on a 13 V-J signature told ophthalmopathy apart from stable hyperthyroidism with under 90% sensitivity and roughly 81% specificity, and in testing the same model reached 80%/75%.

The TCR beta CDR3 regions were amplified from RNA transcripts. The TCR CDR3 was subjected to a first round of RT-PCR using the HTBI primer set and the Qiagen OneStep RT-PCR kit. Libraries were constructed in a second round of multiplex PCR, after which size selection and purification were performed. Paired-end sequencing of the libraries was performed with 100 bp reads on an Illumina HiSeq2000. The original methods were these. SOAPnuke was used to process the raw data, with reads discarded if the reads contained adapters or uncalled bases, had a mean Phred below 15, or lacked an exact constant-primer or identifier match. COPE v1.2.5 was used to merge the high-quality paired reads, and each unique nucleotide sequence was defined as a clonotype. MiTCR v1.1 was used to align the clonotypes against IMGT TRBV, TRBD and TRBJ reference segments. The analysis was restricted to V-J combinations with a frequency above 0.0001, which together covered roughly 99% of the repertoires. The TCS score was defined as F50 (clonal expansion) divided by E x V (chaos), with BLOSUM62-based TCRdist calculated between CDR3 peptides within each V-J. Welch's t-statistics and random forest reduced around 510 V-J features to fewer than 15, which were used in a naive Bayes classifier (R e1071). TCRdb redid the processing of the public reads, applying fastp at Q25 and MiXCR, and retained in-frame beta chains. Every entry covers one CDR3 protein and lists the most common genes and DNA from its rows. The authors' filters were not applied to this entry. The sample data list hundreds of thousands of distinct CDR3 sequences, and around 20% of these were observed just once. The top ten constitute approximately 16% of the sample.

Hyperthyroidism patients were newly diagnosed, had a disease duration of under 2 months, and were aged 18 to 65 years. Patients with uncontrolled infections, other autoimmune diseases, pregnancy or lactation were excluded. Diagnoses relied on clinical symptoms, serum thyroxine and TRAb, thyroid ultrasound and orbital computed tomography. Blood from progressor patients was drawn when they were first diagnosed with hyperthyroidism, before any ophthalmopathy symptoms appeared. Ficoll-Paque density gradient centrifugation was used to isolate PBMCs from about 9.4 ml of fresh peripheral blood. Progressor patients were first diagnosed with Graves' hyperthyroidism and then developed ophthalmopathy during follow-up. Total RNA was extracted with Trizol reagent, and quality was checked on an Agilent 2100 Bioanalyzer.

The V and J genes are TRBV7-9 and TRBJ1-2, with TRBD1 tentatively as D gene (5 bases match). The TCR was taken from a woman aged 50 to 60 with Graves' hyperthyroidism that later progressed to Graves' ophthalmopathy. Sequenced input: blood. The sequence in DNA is TGTGCCAGCAGCTTAGCGCTGACAGTAATAAACTATGGCTACACCTTC. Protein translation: CASSLALTVINYGYTF. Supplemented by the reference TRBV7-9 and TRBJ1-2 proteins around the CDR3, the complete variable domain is DTGVSQNPRHKITKRGQNVTFRCDPISEHNRLYWYRQTLGQGPEFLTYFQNEAQLEKSRLLSDRFSAERPKGSFSTLEIQRTEQGDSAMYLCASSLALTVINYGYTFGSGTRLTVV.